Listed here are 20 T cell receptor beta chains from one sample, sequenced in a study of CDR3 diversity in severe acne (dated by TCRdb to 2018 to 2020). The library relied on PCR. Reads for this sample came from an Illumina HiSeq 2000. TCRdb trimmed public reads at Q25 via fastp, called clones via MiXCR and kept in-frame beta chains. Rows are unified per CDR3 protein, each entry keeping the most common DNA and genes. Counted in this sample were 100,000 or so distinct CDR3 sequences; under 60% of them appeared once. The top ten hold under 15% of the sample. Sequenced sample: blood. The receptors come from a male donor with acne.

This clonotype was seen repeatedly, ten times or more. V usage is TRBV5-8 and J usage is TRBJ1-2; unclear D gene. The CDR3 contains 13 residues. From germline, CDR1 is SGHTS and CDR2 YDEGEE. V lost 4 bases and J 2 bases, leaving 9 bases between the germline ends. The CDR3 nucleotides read TGTGCCAGCAGCCGCGACGGCAACTATGGCTACACCTTC. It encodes CASSRDGNYGYTF.

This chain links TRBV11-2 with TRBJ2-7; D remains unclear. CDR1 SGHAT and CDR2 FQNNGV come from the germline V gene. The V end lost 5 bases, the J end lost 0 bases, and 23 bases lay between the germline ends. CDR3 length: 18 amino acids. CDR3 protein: CASSPLGRRVGNSYEQYF. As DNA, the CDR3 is TGTGCCAGCAGCCCCCTTGGACGTAGGGTGGGGAACTCCTACGAGCAGTACTTC.

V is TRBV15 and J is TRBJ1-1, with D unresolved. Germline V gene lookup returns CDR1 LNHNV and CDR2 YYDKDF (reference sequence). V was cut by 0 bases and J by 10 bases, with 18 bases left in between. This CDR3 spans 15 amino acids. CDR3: CATSRDGGYSIRAFF. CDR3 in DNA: TGTGCCACCAGCAGAGATGGCGGGTACTCCATAAGAGCTTTCTTT.

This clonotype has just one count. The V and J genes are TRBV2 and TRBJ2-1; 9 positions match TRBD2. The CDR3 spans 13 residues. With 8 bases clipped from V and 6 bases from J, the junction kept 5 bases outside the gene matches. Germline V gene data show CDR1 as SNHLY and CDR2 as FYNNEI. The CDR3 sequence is CASLVTSGNEQFF. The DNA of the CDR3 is TGTGCCAGCTTAGTGACTAGCGGCAATGAGCAGTTCTTC.

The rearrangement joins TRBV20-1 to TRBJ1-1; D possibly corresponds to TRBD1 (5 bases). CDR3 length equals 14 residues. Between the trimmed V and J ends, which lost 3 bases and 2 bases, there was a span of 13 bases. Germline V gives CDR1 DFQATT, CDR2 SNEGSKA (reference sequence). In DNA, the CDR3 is TGCAGTGCTAGCGGGACCTCACTTAACACTGAAGCTTTCTTT. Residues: CSASGTSLNTEAFF.

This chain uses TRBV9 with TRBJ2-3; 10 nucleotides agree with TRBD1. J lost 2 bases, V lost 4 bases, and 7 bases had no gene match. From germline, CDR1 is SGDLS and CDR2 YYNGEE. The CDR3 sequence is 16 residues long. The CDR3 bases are TGTGCCAGCAGCCCTTGGACAGGGGGGATCACAGATACGCAGTATTTT. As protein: CASSPWTGGITDTQYF.

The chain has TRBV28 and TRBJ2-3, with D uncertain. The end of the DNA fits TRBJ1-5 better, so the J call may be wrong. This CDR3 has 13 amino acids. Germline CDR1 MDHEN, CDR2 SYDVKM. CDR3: CASSFFIKDTQHF. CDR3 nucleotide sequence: TGTGCCAGCAGTTTCTTCATTAAAGATACGCAGCATTTT.

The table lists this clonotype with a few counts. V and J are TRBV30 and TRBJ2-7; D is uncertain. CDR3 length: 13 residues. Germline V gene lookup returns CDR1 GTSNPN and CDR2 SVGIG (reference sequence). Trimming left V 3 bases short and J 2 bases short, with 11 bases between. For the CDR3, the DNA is TGTGCCTGGAGATTGGGGTTAACCTACGAGCAGTACTTC. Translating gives CAWRLGLTYEQYF. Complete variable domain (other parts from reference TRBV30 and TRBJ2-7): SQTIHQWPATLVQPVGSPLSLECTVEGTSNPNLYWYRQAAGRGLQLLFYSVGIGQISSEVPQNLSASRPQDRQFILSSKKLLLSDSGFYLCAWRLGLTYEQYFGPGTRLTVT.

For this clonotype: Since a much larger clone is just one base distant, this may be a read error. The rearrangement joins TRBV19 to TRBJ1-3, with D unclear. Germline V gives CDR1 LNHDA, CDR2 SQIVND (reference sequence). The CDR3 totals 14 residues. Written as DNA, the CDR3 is TGTGCCATTAGTATACGGAACTCTGGAAACACCATATATTTT. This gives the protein CAISIRNSGNTIYF. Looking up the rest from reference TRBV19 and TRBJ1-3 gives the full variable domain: DGGITQSPKYLFRKEGQNVTLSCEQNLNHDAMYWYRQDPGQGLRLIYYSQIVNDFQKGDIAEGYSVSREKKESFPLTVTSAQKNPTAFYLCAISIRNSGNTIYFGEGSWLTVV.

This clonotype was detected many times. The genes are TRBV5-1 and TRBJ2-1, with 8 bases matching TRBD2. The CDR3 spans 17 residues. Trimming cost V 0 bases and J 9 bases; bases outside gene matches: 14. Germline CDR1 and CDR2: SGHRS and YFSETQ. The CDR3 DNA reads TGCGCCAGCAGCTTGGCCCCAGCGGGAGTGGAAGAGGGTGAGCAGTTCTTC. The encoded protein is CASSLAPAGVEEGEQFF.

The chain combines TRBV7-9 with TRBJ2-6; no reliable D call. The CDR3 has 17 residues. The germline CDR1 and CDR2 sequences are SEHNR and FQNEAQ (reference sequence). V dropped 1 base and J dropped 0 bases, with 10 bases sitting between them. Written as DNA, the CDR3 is TGTGCCAGCAGCTTAGTCCGACGGACCTCTGGGGCCAACGTCCTGACTTTC. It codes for CASSLVRRTSGANVLTF.

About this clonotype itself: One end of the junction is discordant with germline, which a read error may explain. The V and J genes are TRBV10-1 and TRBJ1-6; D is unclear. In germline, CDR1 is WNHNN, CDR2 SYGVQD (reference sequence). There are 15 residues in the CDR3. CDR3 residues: CASSSSGRPNSPLHF. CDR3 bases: TGTGCCAGCAGTTCGTCGGGCCGACCCAATTCACCCCTCCACTTT.

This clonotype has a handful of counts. CDR3 in DNA: TGTGCCAGCACCACCGGGACGGTGGGGGCCGGGGAGCTGTTTTTT. This sequence encodes CASTTGTVGAGELFF. This chain links TRBV6-2 or TRBV6-3 with TRBJ2-2; D tentatively reads TRBD1 or TRBD2 (5 bases each). This CDR3 has 15 residues. Germline CDR1 and CDR2: MNHEY and SVGEGT. V shed 7 bases and J shed 6 bases, with 18 bases lying between them.

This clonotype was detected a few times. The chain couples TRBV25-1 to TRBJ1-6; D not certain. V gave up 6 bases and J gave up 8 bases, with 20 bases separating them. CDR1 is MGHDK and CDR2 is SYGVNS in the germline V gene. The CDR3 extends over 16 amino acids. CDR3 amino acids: CASSLGIGGVHSPLHF. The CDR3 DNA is TGTGCCAGCAGCTTAGGAATTGGCGGCGTGCATTCACCCCTCCACTTT.

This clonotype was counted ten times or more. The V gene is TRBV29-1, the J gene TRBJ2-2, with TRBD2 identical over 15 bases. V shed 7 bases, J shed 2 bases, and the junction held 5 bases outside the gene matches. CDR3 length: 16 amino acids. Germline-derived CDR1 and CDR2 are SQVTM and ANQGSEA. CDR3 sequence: CSARGLAGGNTGELFF. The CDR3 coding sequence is TGCAGCGCTAGGGGACTAGCGGGAGGAAACACCGGGGAGCTGTTTTTT.

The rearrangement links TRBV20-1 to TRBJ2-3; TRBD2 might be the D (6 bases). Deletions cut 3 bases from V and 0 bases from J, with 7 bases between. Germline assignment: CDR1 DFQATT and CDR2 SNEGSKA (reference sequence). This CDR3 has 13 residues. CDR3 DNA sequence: TGCAGTGCTAGCGGGAGAAGCACAGATACGCAGTATTTT. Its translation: CSASGRSTDTQYF.

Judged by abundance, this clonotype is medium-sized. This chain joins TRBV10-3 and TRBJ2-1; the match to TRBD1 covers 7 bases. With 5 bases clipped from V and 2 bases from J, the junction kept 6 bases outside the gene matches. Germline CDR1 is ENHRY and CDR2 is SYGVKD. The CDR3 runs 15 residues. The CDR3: CAISLTGPTYNEQFF. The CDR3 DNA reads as TGTGCCATCAGTTTGACAGGGCCAACCTACAATGAGCAGTTCTTC.

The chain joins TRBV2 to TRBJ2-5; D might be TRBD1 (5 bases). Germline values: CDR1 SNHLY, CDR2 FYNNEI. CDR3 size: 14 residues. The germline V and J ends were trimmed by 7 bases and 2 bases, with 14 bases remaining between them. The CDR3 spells CASKILGPQETQYF. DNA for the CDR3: TGTGCCAGCAAGATACTGGGGCCTCAAGAGACCCAGTACTTC.

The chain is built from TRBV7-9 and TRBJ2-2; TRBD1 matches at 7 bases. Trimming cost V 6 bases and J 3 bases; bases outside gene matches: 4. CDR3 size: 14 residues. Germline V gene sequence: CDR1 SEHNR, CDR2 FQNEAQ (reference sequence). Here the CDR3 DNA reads TGTGCCAGCAGACCGGGACAGTACACCGGGGAGCTGTTTTTT. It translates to CASRPGQYTGELFF.

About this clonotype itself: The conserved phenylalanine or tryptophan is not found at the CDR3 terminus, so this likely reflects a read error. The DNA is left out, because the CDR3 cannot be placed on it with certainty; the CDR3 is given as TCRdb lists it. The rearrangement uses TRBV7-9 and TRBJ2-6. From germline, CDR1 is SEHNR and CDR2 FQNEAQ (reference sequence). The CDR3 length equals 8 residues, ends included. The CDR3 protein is CASSLGTS.